This TCR beta chain was observed in a study of blood T cell repertoires in COVID-19. Overall study: The study drew acute and convalescent COVID-19 samples from the United States, Italy and Spain.

The V end lost 6 bases, the J end lost 5 bases, and 13 bases lay between the germline ends. CDR1 and CDR2 from the germline V gene are MNHEY and SVGAGI. There are 13 residues in the CDR3. The Seattle patients joined while their infection was active and were tracked longitudinally afterward. How the authors handled the data: Scientists estimated how many nucleated cells there were by amplifying reference gene primers. Generated by immunoSEQ multiplex PCR, the TCRdb table keeps only in-frame clones and is missing some. V, J and clone size are those of that table, while D and trimming were read from the DNA. The repertoire holds some 300,000 clones, roughly 89% seen once, with 1.5% to 2% in the top ten. This clone showed up just once.

This TCR derives from a woman aged 30 to 39 with COVID-19, enrolled during active disease. The sequenced sample consisted of peripheral blood. The chain joins TRBV6-5 to TRBJ2-5, with D perhaps TRBD1 (6 bases). CDR3 DNA sequence: TGTGCCAGCAGCAGGACAGTCGCGGAGACCCAGTACTTC. The encoded protein is CASSRTVAETQYF.